This T cell receptor beta chain was sequenced in a study of blood T cell repertoires in COVID-19 (dated by TCRdb to the early 2020s). The study in broad terms: Collaborator samples came from the United States, Italy and Spain and covered acute and convalescent phases of COVID-19. Samples were obtained from the ongoing ImmuneRACE study (first 160 participants) and from 1,000 to 1,500 subjects provided by 6 global collaborators. The sample metadata nearly always contained a de-identified subject ID, COVID-19 status, age in years and sex. Deeply sampled blood TCRbeta repertoires from subjects exposed to, actively infected with, or recovered from COVID-19 were included in the dataset. The repertoires were released in a freely available public database meant as a resource for research on the immune response to SARS-CoV-2. The prospective study material was composed of cDNA or gDNA derived from T cells, B-cell-depleted T cells, or PBMCs. Where available, HLA class I and class II types were taken from metadata supplied by the sample provider and were not determined by assay-based typing. The study at large found these results: Clinical and demographic metadata were provided uncurated, with the amount varying by source and participant.

The collaborating institutions used their own protocols to collect whole blood in K2EDTA tubes. For TCRbeta analysis, collaborator samples were shipped as frozen whole blood, as isolated PBMCs, or as DNA extracted from either sample type. Notes on this clone: Which antigen it targets is not known. Base quality data are lacking; no much larger clone is found one base away.

V sheds 5 bases and J sheds 3 bases, leaving 11 bases between their ends. CDR1 and CDR2 (SNHLY, FYNNEI) derive from the germline V gene. The CDR3 covers 14 residues, taking in both the cysteine and the phenylalanine. The read is trimmed to its CDR3 DNA, 42 bases read in frame from base 1. The immunoSEQ Assay, a bias-controlled multiplex PCR, was used to amplify TCRbeta CDR3 regions from genomic DNA. On the study's bioinformatics: The number of nucleated cells in each sample was estimated by amplification of reference gene primers within the assay. To quantify the absolute abundance of each unique TCRbeta CDR3 rearrangement, sequence reads were collapsed and filtered. For each sample, productive Simpson clonality was calculated as the square root of Simpson's diversity index over productive rearrangements. In its TCRdb copy, this immuneACCESS table keeps in-frame sequences only and misses some clones. Where compared with another copy, unresolved V genes explain less than half of these, and the others have no known cause. V and J calls and clone size are copied from that table; D and trimming were computed from the DNA. The sample profile shows some 330,000 clones; around 89% of them were found once. 3.5% to 4.5% of the sample comes from the top ten.

Recombination linked TRBV2 to TRBJ1-5; TRBD1 is a possible D gene, resting on 5 matching bases. The sequenced sample was peripheral blood. The clonotype comes from a woman between 45 and 60 years old with active or convalescent COVID-19. The nucleotide sequence reads as follows: TGTGCCAGCAGTTCTGACAGTCCCAATCAGCCCCAGCATTTT. Its translation reads: CASSSDSPNQPQHF.